Listed below are T cell receptor beta chains from one sample, sequenced in a study of blood T cells in healthy people across ages. One entry per CDR3 protein results from TCRdb running MiXCR on the 5' RACE reads. The sample has some 1,800,000 distinct CDR3 sequences, around 40% seen once. Input material: blood. The receptor set was obtained from a human donor in good health. CDR3s include the opening cysteine and the closing phenylalanine or tryptophan. Fields, in order: V gene, D gene, CDR3 protein. A D gene is named only where the DNA matches it firmly.

>TRBV29-1|-
CSVEVSPGGAFF
>TRBV6-2/TRBV6-3|TRBD1
CASHETGRAYEQYF
>TRBV2|-
CASRDREDGYGYTF
>TRBV4-2|TRBD1
CASSQEQTGGYEQYF
>TRBV6-2/TRBV6-3|TRBD1
CASSPNRGRRTNNEQFF
>TRBV20-1|-
CSATPQDTQYF
>TRBV12-3/TRBV12-4|-
CASTLAANYGYTF
>TRBV3-1|-
CASSRSQGNEQFF
>TRBV6-6|-
CASSYGGLRTYEQYF
>TRBV12-3/TRBV12-4|TRBD1
CASSLGSGQSYNEQFF
>TRBV6-6|TRBD2
CASSKTSGGTGANVLTF
>TRBV25-1|-
CASSEFAQRGDITYEQYF
>TRBV12-3/TRBV12-4|TRBD2
CASSSLAGGLPTEQFF
>TRBV3-1|-
CASSHFLGPNSPLHF
>TRBV4-3|-
CASSQTDRRSRAFF
>TRBV3-1|-
CASSQVTTFKETQYF
>TRBV5-5|-
CASSSNLNTEAFF
>TRBV12-3/TRBV12-4|-
CASSLEGHYTGELFF
>TRBV28|TRBD2
CASSNGLAGVGDTQYF
>TRBV5-1|-
CASSLAQDNNEQFF
>TRBV3-1|-
CASSQEAQGTDTQYF
>TRBV12-3/TRBV12-4|TRBD2
CASSSRRGAGRPYEQYF
>TRBV9|-
CASSPQGSSNYGYTF
>TRBV7-2|-
CASSLLSGSQNIQYF
>TRBV2|-
CASSTERAGIKYF
>TRBV12-3/TRBV12-4|-
CASSLFGTQETQYF
>TRBV6-2/TRBV6-3|-
CASSYGSAFF
>TRBV6-2/TRBV6-3|TRBD1
CASRLTGQGAKTEAFF
>TRBV12-3/TRBV12-4|-
CASSLGAGTSLPQHF
>TRBV12-3/TRBV12-4|-
CASSLAGASHYEQYF
>TRBV9|-
CASSPNSIEQYF
>TRBV13|-
CASSLFAGDSRKETQYF
>TRBV5-6|TRBD1
CASSRMRQGPEVMNTEAFF
>TRBV7-2|-
CASSLDGAPIGQFF
>TRBV25-1|TRBD1
CASSESTGGHSPLHF
>TRBV27|TRBD1
CASSRQGATDETLFF
>TRBV29-1|TRBD2
CSVEPWREGSTYEQYF
>TRBV7-9|-
CATSVGLTNTQYF
>TRBV9|-
CASRPYNTGELFF
>TRBV7-2|TRBD2
CASSTLAGGPFRNEQFF
>TRBV7-2|-
CASSLSRRGNIQYF
>TRBV20-1|-
CSAIGGGTGLGEQFF
>TRBV29-1|TRBD1
CSVVGARDRDYGYTF
>TRBV27|TRBD1
CASSLSPGTGKTEAFF
>TRBV7-2|TRBD1
CASSSQTGANYEQYF